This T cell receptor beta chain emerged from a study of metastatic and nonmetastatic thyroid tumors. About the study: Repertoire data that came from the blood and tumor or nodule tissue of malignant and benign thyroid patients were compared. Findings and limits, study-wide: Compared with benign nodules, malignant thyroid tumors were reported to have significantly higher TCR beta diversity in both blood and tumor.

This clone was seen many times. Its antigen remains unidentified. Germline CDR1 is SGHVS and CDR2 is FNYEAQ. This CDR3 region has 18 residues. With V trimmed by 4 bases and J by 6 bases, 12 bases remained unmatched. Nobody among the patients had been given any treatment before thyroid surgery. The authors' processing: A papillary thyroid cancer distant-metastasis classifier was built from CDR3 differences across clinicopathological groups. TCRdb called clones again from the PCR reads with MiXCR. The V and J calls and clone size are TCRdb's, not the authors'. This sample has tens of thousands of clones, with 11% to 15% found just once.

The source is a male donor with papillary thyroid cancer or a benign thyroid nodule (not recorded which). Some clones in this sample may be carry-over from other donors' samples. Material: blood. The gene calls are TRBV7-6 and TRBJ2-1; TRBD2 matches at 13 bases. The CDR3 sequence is CASSSYKRTSGSLNEQFF. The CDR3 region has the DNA TGTGCCAGCAGCTCATACAAAAGGACTAGCGGGAGTCTCAATGAGCAGTTCTTC.